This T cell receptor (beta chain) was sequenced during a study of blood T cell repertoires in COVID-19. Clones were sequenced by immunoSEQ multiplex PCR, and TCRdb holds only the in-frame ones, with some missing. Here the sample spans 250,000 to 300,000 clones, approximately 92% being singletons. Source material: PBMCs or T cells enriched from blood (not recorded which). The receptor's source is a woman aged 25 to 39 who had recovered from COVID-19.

CDR3 in DNA: TGTGCCTGGAGTGTAAAGGGCGCAGGGGGCTACACCTTC. It codes for CAWSVKGAGGYTF. This sequence joins TRBV30 and TRBJ1-2; possibly TRBD1 for D (5 bases). Per germline, CDR1 GTSNPN and CDR2 SVGIG (reference sequence). The CDR3 has 13 amino acids. V was pared by 0 bases and J by 8 bases, with 13 bases between.